This TCR beta chain was recovered during a study of CD8+ T cells in alopecia areata. For the study at large: In an open-label trial, patients got 5 to 10 mg tofacitinib twice daily. The tofacitinib course ran for 6 to 18 months and was followed by 6 months off drug.

PBMC-derived CD4+ and CD8+ T cells were sorted. Extraction and reverse transcription of RNA yielded cDNA as the sequencing template. Produced via immunoSEQ multiplex PCR; TCRdb's table is partial and in-frame only. The sample has around 130,000 clones; roughly three fifths are singletons. This clone has just a few counts. Its antigen is still unknown. Study-level results: Whereas mice showed it more clearly, TCR sharing across patients was murkier, possibly because of HLA.

The CDR3 covers 14 residues. V gave up 8 bases and J gave up 2 bases; unmatched junction bases: 8. Germline loops: CDR1 MNHNY, CDR2 SVGAGI (reference sequence). This TCR was recovered from a human donor with alopecia areata. The sequencing used CD4+ T cells sorted from blood, collected at week 0. The rearrangement joins TRBV6-6 to TRBJ1-1; 7 bases match TRBD1. CDR3 region: CASVKGQENTEAFF. The CDR3 DNA reads as TGTGCCAGCGTTAAAGGACAGGAAAACACTGAAGCTTTCTTT.